This T cell receptor beta chain was recorded in a study of cytomegalovirus exposure and HLA in healthy donors (TCRdb year 2017). Context from the whole study: An earlier analysis of roughly 500 of the donors reported under 300 Gb of sequence data and 117 million unique TCR beta sequences obtained from around 180 million T cells. In addition to the first cohort of 666 subjects, a separate validation cohort of over 90 different subjects was used. The aim of the study was to test whether cataloging public T cell receptors could identify signatures of past pathogen exposure. Because of strong linkage in the cohort, roughly five DR-DQ haplotypes were treated as single units for association and clustering. All discovery cohort repertoires had been generated on a single sequencing platform. Donor age, sex, ethnicity and CMV serostatus were collected together with the repertoire data. A later analysis re-examined previously published TCR beta repertoires from more than 600 donors and added high-resolution HLA genotyping to investigate patterns of TCR occurrence. Among several hundred genotyped donors of the cohort, an average of approximately 240,000 unique TCR beta nucleotide sequences was sequenced per donor, of which 15% to 20% were non-productive. Of the roughly 400 genotyped donors, approximately 80% were placed in the genetic ancestry cluster associated with self-reported Caucasian donors. An earlier analysis of 587 of the donors used high-throughput TCR beta sequencing to judge whether each TCR beta V gene segment behaved as functional or pseudogenic. High-throughput TCR immunosequencing, statistical association of individual TCRs with disease status, and machine learning were combined to predict cytomegalovirus infection status. Using immunosequencing, the study profiled T cell repertoires from 550 to 750 subjects and related those repertoires to cytomegalovirus serostatus. Rather than drawing on any new phenotypic data, the later analysis identified candidate immune exposures from TCR beta sequences and the way those sequences occurred across donors. A later genetic analysis took genome-wide SNP genotypes for about 65% of the 666 donors and used that subset as a discovery cohort. Typing coverage differed by locus: A, B, C, DRB1 and DQB1 were typed in roughly 629-630 donors, DQA1 in about 500, DPA1 in 606, and DPB1 in approximately 450. Approximately 310 gigabases of sequencing data and 80 million or so unique TCR sequences were included in an early release covering 550 to 650 HLA-typed donors. HLA typing included class I and class II loci at four-digit resolution.

General conclusions and limits of the study: According to the authors, the approach could potentially be generalized to other disease states and immunological phenotypes. The study gave a list of 150 to 200 TCR beta chains associated with cytomegalovirus. The earlier analysis of 450 to 700 of the donors excluded some 15 rarely observed V segments, including chromosome 9 orphons, because counts were too low. In a later analysis, HLA-associated TCR beta chains showed more clonal expansion and lower generation probabilities than non-associated chains that were equally common. The presence/absence analyses assumed that sequencing depth was roughly uniform across donors, and that assumption may not be true. The classifier was reported to diagnose cytomegalovirus status with high specificity and sensitivity in both the original and validation cohorts. Correlated functional status among segregating V segments might reflect linkage disequilibrium, but an unknown experimental factor could not be ruled out. According to a later analysis, most CMV-associated TCR beta chains appeared to be HLA-restricted, and the HLA associations seemed to be driven largely by CMV exposure. When HLA alleles, especially DR and DQ, strongly co-occurred, TCR associations were difficult to assign to individual alleles. In an earlier analysis of approximately 600 of the donors, most TCR beta V segments were observed in productive rearrangements about 90% or about 30% of the time, broadly matching IMGT annotations. In a later analysis, the rate of TCR association differed among HLA loci, with DRB1 alleles having the most associated TCRs and HLA-C alleles having the fewest. At a false discovery rate of 0.05, a later analysis linked 16,951 TCR beta sequences to specific HLA alleles. The cohort was sequenced for TCR beta chains only, and without alpha or paired-chain data the features that could be detected were limited. Because HLA typing was missing for some donors at each locus, association tests included only the typed subset. A further reported finding was that TCR beta sequences accurately predicted the HLA-A and HLA-B alleles for most subjects in the first cohort. Compared with the roughly 700-donor mean, donors in an Asian-associated ancestry cluster had fewer N-insertions in productive TCRs, according to a later genetic analysis. The only immune exposure information available for the cohort was CMV serostatus. Some IMGT-functional V segments, including TRBV6-2 and TRBV6-3, could not be told apart with the 87-base-pair reads, so those segments were excluded. A cluster of highly shared sequence variants was judged likely to represent a technical artifact of the sequencing pipeline. In a later analysis, several top co-occurrence clusters were reported to appear linked to parvovirus B19, influenza, CMV and Epstein-Barr virus. An association between a missense DCLRE1C variant and V-gene and J-gene trimming of TCR beta chains was found in a later genetic analysis and replicated in an independent cohort. Most TCR sequences were seen in very few donors, while some public TCRs were found in many individuals. In vitro tests confirmed that a few of the cytomegalovirus-associated TCR beta chains recognize cytomegalovirus antigens.

CDR1 and CDR2, looked up from the germline V gene (reference sequence), are LNHDA and SQIVND. V drops 6 bases and J drops 5 bases, leaving 8 bases in between. The CDR3 numbers 11 residues from cysteine through phenylalanine. Only the CDR3 region is kept as DNA, spanning 33 bases read in frame from base 1. The cohort was made up of 666 healthy bone marrow donors. All cohort members were sampled while nominally healthy, although unrecorded immune exposures were likely present. The donor was CMV seropositive and belonged to the group of 250 to 300 seropositive cohort members. A peripheral blood sample was collected from each donor, and TCR beta sequencing was performed on peripheral blood mononuclear cells. Genomic DNA extraction from the blood cell samples was performed with the Qiagen DNeasy Blood Extraction Kit. Comments on this clone: This receptor's antigen is unknown. No base-level quality is on record; no much larger clone is a single base apart.

The library was built by means of the immunoSEQ multiplex PCR assay. For the multiplex PCR, a mixture combining 60 forward primers for TCR Vbeta segments and 13 reverse primers for TCR Jbeta segments was used. A multiplex PCR assay on genomic DNA amplified the CDR3 region of rearranged TCR beta genes. On the Illumina HiSeq System, the amplified TCR beta libraries were sequenced as 87-base-pair reads. Per the original workflow: In a later analysis, 80 million or so unique TCR beta chains were counted across the 666 repertoires, and about 10 million of these chains were shared by at least two donors. To remove PCR and sequencing errors, raw reads were error-corrected and collapsed into unique sequences using a nearest-neighbor algorithm that merged closely related sequences. V, D and J gene segments were assigned by aligning CDR3 sequences to IMGT reference sequences. For a sequence to be retained, at least a six-nucleotide match to both a V gene segment and a J gene segment was required. Rearrangements were classified as productive when the CDR3 lacked stop codons and remained in frame with V and J, and all other rearrangements were classified as non-productive. CDR3 was defined according to IMGT convention as the region running from the second conserved V-encoded cysteine to the conserved J-encoded phenylalanine. In an earlier analysis of some 550 of the donors, sequences lacking an unambiguous match to a single V gene segment were excluded. In an earlier analysis of 450 to 750 of the donors, a V segment was called functional when productive rearrangements were above 56.7%, and segregating when the standard deviation between donors exceeded 5%. A statistical classification framework was built to diagnose cytomegalovirus status from the catalog of TCR beta chain sequences. V and J gene assignment, in a later analysis, came from comparing TCR nucleotide sequences with IMGT/GENE-DB human TR gene sequences. The TCRdist pipeline was used in a later analysis to assign CDR3 sequences and most-parsimonious VDJ recombination scenarios. In a later analysis, each TCR beta chain was defined by its CDR3 amino acid sequence together with its V-gene family, and reads lacking a unique V-gene family were excluded. A later analysis removed several hundred highly shared, low-generation-probability nucleotide sequences to deal with suspected cross-contamination and a sequencing artifact. In a later analysis, a clonal expansion index for each public chain was calculated from normalized within-repertoire ranks of inferred template counts. In a later analysis, generation probabilities were computed using a VDJ recombination model fitted to out-of-frame rearrangements, and the results were checked against IGoR. Hypergeometric tests were used in a later analysis to score TCR-TCR, TCR-HLA and TCR-CMV co-occurrence, with a repertoire-size bias correction applied to the TCR pairs. In a later analysis, false discovery rates were estimated by permuting HLA or CMV assignments 20 times. In a later analysis, co-occurring TCRs were grouped using DBSCAN, and TCRdist sequence similarity was added for clustering within HLA-allele-positive subsets. Repertoires with fewer than 30,000 or more than 120,000 public chains, plus five repertoires with anomalous nucleotide sharing, were excluded from co-occurrence clustering. Held by TCRdb, this immuneACCESS table contains in-frame sequences only and omits some clones. Under half of the omission traces to an unresolved V gene where checked; the cause of the rest is unknown. V, J and clone size were drawn from that table, and D and trimming were deduced from the DNA. The sample data list some 130,000 clones, and 70% to 85% of these were observed just once. The leading ten clones occupy around 6.3% of the sample.

The receptor chain draws on TRBV19 and TRBJ2-7, with a tentative D gene TRBD1 over 6 matching bases. The sample was PBMCs. This clonotype originated in a man between 35 and 55 years old in good health and CMV-seropositive. Read as DNA, the sequence is TGTGCCAGTAGCCAGGGGCACGAGCAGTACTTC. This encodes CASSQGHEQYF.